This TCR beta chain was observed in a study of Ad26.COV2.S vaccination and SARS-CoV-2 variants. On the study more broadly: The vaccine Ad26.COV2.S was put into the muscle once, or twice with 56 days between.

CDR1 is SGHTA, CDR2 FQGNSA, per germline. V lost 5 bases, J lost 5 bases, and 22 bases lay in between. This CDR3 spans 16 amino acids. Here immunoSEQ multiplex PCR was the method, and the copy in TCRdb shows in-frame clones only, minus some. In the table there are approximately 250,000 clones, around 85% of which are singletons. The treatment denotes: 15 to 20 received Ad26.COV2.S at low or high dose, single or two shots; about 5 received placebo; per-sample allocation not given. The samples were gathered on day 63 after the first injection of vaccine or placebo. The chain combines TRBV7-2 with TRBJ2-7, with a tentative D call TRBD2 (6 bases). The TCR originated in a person aged 18-60 years who received the Ad26.COV2.S COVID-19 vaccine or a placebo. This sample comprised peripheral blood, obtained in a trial of Ad26.COV2.S vaccine versus placebo. Written as DNA, the CDR3 is TGTGCCAGCAGCCCCCGGGGGAAGACCCGATCCCACGAGCAGTACTTC. Encoded protein: CASSPRGKTRSHEQYF.